This TCR beta chain was captured in a study of T cell responses to AZD1222 COVID-19 vaccine. Between the trimmed V and J ends, which lost 5 bases and 2 bases, there was a span of 14 bases. Germline CDR1 SEHNR, CDR2 FQNEAQ (reference sequence). The CDR3 loop spans 15 amino acids. The protocol was immunoSEQ multiplex PCR, while the TCRdb copy is restricted to in-frame clones and leaves out a portion. The data contain over 90,000 clones, approximately 90% of them singletons. Sequencing was performed on peripheral blood, taken on day 0 of AZD1222 vaccination. The clonotype comes from an adult in good health. This chain connects TRBV7-9 to TRBJ2-3; D possibly corresponds to TRBD2 (7 bases). The CDR3 DNA follows: TGTGCCAGCAGCCGGGGGCGGGGGCACACAGATACGCAGTATTTT. Its protein product is CASSRGRGHTDTQYF.